This T cell receptor beta chain was obtained from a study of T-cell memory formation after mild COVID-19. About the study: TCR clusters mostly belonged to single donors.

This CDR3 region has 13 residues. The V end was cut by 3 bases, the J end by 7 bases, with 7 bases between. In germline, CDR1 is MRHNA, CDR2 SNTAGT. Of note for this clonotype: The antigen remains unidentified.

Using constant-segment primers, 5'RACE produced TCR alpha and TCR beta cDNA libraries carrying sample barcodes and UMIs. TCRdb redid the calling of the 5' RACE reads with MiXCR, one entry per CDR3 protein. The sample consists of hundreds of thousands of distinct CDR3 sequences, 14% of them appearing once. Study-wide findings and caveats: CD4+ bias marked clones expanding day 15 to 37, unlike balanced contracting clones. Shrinking CD4+ clones were chiefly CM and EM; CD8+ ones were chiefly EMRA.

This clonotype was obtained from a young man who had mild COVID-19 (a few samples of this study predate the infection). Cell type and time point are not known. The sequenced sample consisted of PBMCs or a T cell subset sorted from them (not recorded which). V is TRBV6-4 and J is TRBJ1-6; D remains ambiguous. CDR3 DNA sequence: TGTGCCAGCAGTGAAAGGTGGAATTCACCCCTCCACTTT. The encoded protein is CASSERWNSPLHF.